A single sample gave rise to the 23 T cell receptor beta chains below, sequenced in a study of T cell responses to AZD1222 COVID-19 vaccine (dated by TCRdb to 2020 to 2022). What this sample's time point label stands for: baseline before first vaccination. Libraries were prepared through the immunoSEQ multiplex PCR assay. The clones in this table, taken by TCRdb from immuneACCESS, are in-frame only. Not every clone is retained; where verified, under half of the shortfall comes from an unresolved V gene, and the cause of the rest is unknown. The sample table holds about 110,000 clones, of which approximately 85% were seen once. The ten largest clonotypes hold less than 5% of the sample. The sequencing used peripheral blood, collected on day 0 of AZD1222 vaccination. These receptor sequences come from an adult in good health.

The CDR3 DNA is TGTGCCAGCTCACCCGCACCGGATTCTGGAAACACCATATATTTT. It specifies CASSPAPDSGNTIYF. The V call is TRBV18, the J call TRBJ1-3; D gene ambiguous. Germline loops: CDR1 KGHSH, CDR2 LQKENI. The CDR3 is 15 amino acids. The germline V and J ends were trimmed by 3 bases and 1 base, with 10 bases remaining between them.

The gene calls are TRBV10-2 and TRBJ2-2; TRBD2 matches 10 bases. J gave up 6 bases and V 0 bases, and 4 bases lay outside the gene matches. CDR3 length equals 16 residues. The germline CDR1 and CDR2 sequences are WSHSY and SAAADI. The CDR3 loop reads CASSESASGRAGELFF. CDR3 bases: TGCGCCAGCAGTGAGTCGGCTAGCGGGAGAGCCGGGGAGCTGTTTTTT.

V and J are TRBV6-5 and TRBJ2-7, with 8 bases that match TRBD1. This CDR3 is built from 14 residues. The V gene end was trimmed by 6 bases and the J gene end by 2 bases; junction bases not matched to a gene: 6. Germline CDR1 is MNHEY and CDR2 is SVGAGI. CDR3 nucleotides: TGTGCCAGCAGGAAGACAGGGGCCACCTACGAGCAGTACTTC. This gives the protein CASRKTGATYEQYF.

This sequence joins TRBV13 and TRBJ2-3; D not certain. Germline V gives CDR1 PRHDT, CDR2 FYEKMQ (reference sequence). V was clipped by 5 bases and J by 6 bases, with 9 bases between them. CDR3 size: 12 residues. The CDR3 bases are TGTGCCAGCAGCCTGAGGCTGGATACGCAGTATTTT. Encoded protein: CASSLRLDTQYF.

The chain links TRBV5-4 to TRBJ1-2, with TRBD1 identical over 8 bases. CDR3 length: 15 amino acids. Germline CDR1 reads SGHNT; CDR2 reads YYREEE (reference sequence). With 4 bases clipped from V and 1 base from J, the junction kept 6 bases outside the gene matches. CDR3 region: CASSVQTGVNYGYTF. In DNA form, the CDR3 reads TGTGCCAGCAGCGTCCAGACAGGGGTTAACTATGGCTACACCTTC.

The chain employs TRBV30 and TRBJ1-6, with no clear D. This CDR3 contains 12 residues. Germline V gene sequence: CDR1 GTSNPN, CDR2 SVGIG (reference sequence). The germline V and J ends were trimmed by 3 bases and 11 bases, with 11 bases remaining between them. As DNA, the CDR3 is TGTGCCTGGAGGGGAGGTTTGACACCCCTCCACTTT. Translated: CAWRGGLTPLHF.

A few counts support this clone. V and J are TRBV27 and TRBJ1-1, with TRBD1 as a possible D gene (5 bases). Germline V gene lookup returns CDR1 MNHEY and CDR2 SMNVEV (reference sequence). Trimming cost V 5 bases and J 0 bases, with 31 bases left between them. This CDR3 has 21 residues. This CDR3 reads CASSLDSAGALLSTMNTEAFF. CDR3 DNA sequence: TGTGCCAGCAGTCTGGACTCAGCCGGGGCGTTGCTGTCAACTATGAACACTGAAGCTTTCTTT.

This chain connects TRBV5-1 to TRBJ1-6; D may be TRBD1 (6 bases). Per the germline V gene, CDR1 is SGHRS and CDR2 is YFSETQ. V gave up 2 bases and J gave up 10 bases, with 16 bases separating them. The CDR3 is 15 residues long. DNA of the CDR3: TGCGCCAGCAGCTTAGCCGGGACAATGGGATCACCCCTCCACTTT. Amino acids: CASSLAGTMGSPLHF.

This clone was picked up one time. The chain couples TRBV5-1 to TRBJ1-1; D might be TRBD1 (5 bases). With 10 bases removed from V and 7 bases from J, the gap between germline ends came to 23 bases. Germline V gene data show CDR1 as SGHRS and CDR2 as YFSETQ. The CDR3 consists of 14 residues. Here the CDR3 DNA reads TGCGCCTCCCAAGCTAGCAGGGTCCGAAGTGAAGCTTTCTTT. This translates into CASQASRVRSEAFF.

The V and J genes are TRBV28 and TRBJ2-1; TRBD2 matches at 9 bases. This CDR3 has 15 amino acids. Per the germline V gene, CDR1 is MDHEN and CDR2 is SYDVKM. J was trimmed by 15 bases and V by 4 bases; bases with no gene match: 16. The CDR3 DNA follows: TGTGCCAGCAGTTCTCAACTGGTAGCGGGAGAGATACCGTTCTTC. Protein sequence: CASSSQLVAGEIPFF.

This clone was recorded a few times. The CDR3 DNA follows: TGTGCCAGCAGTCCGGGGCCCCTAGCGGGAGGTTACAATGAGCAGTTCTTC. Translated, it gives CASSPGPLAGGYNEQFF. This chain joins TRBV27 and TRBJ2-1; TRBD2 aligns across 11 bases. This CDR3 contains 17 residues. V lost 5 bases, J lost 4 bases, and 10 bases stayed unmatched. Per the germline V gene, CDR1 is MNHEY and CDR2 is SMNVEV (reference sequence).

Written as DNA, the CDR3 is TGTGCCAGCAGAGCTAGCGGGGGGACGGAGACCCAGTACTTC. Translated: CASRASGGTETQYF. V is TRBV7-2 and J is TRBJ2-5, with TRBD2 matching 11 bases. This CDR3 has 14 residues. With V trimmed by 6 bases and J by 5 bases, 5 bases remained unmatched. Germline V CDR1 and CDR2: SGHTA, FQGNSA.

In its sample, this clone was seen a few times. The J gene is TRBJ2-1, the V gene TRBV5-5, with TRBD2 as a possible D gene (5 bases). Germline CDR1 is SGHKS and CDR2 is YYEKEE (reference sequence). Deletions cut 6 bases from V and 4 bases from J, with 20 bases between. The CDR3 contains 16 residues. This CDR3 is CASTPIQRSGYNEQFF. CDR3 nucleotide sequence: TGTGCCAGCACCCCGATCCAGCGGAGTGGGTACAATGAGCAGTTCTTC.

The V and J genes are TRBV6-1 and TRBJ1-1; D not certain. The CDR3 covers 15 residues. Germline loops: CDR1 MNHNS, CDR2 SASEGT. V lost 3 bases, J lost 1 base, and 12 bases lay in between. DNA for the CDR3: TGTGCCAGCAGTGACCCCGGTAGGAGGAACACTGAAGCTTTCTTT. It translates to CASSDPGRRNTEAFF.

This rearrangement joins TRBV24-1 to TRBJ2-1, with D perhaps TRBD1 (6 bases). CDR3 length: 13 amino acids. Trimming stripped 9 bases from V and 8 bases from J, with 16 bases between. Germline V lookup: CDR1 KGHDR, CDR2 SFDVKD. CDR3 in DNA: TGTGCCACCGGAGATTCAGGGGATGATGAGCAGTTCTTC. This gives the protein CATGDSGDDEQFF.

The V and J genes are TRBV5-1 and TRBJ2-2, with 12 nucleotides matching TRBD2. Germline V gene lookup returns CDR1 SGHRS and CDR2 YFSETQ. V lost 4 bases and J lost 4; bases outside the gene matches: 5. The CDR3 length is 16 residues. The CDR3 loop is CASSLLLAGGTGELFF. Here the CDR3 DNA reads TGCGCCAGCAGCCTACTACTAGCGGGAGGCACCGGGGAGCTGTTTTTT.

Written as DNA, the CDR3 is TGTGCCAGCGCAAATCACCTAACGGCCCAGCCCCAGCATTTT. It is translated as CASANHLTAQPQHF. The rearrangement links TRBV28 to TRBJ1-5; D is ambiguous. The ends were cut back, 8 bases at V and 7 bases at J, with 18 bases in the middle. The CDR3 has 14 amino acids. Germline loops: CDR1 MDHEN, CDR2 SYDVKM.

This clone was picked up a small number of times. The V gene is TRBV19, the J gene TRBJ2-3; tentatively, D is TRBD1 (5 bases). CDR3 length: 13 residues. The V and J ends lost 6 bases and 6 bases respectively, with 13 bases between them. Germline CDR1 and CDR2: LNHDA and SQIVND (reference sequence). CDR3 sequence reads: CASSRTIGDTQYF. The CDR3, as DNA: TGTGCCAGTAGCAGGACAATCGGCGATACGCAGTATTTT.

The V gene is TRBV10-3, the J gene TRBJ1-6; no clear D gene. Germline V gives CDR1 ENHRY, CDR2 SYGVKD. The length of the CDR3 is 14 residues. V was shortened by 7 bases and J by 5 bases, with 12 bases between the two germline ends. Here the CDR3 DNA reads TGTGCCATCAAAGGTTCGTCAGATAATTCACCCCTCCACTTT. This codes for CAIKGSSDNSPLHF.

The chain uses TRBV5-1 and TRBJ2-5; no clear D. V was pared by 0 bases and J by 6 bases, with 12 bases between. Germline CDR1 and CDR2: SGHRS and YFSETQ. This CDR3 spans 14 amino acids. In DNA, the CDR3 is TGCGCCAGCAGCTTGGCCGACTTAGGAAAGACCCAGTACTTC. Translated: CASSLADLGKTQYF.

CDR3 in amino acids: CASRTPGDRKTQYF. The CDR3 DNA reads as TGTGCCAGCAGAACCCCGGGGGATCGGAAGACCCAGTACTTC. V and J are TRBV28 and TRBJ2-5; D possibly corresponds to TRBD2 (6 bases). Germline CDR1 and CDR2: MDHEN and SYDVKM. V lost 6 bases and J 6 bases, leaving 17 bases between the germline ends. The CDR3 runs 14 residues. The full variable domain, completed using reference TRBV28 and TRBJ2-5, is DVKVTQSSRYLVKRTGEKVFLECVQDMDHENMFWYRQDPGLGLRLIYFSYDVKMKEKGDIPEGYSVSREKKERFSLILESASTNQTSMYLCASRTPGDRKTQYFGPGTRLLVL.

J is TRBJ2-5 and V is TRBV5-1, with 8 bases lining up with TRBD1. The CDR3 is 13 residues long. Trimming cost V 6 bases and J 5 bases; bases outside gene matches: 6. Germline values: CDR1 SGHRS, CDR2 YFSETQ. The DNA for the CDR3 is TGCGCCAGCACCCAGGACAGGGCTGAGACCCAGTACTTC. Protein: CASTQDRAETQYF.

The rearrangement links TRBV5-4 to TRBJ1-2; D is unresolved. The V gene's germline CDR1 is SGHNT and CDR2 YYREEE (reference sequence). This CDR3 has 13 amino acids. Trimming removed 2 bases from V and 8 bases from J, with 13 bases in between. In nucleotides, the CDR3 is TGTGCCAGCAGCTTTGGCAGCCTCTTGGGCTACACCTTC. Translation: CASSFGSLLGYTF.